Listed below are T cell receptor beta chains from one sample, sequenced in a study of tumor-infiltrating lymphocytes in primary liver carcinoma. Each CDR3 protein gets one entry after TCRdb re-called the multiplex PCR reads with MiXCR. The data contain about 110,000 distinct CDR3 sequences, around 84% of them singletons. Sequenced sample: liver tumor tissue from sampling region 3. The receptors here all came from a man in his forties with primary liver carcinoma and hepatitis B virus infection. Each CDR3 is given with its conserved first and last residue. The D gene is left open where the match is weak. Clone size appears in some rows only: once, few, many, or a class for an expanded clone.

CDR3: CGSSEQGQGGDEQFF
DNA: TGTGGCAGCAGTGAACAGGGGCAGGGCGGGGATGAGCAGTTCTTC
size: .
D: .
V: TRBV2
J: TRBJ2-1

CDR3: CARVLDIAGAYEQYF
DNA: TGTGCCCGCGTCCTAGACATAGCGGGCGCCTACGAGCAGTACTTC
size: .
D: TRBD2
V: TRBV12-3/TRBV12-4
J: TRBJ2-7

CDR3: CSVEDPGGSYEQYF
DNA: TGCAGCGTTGAAGATCCTGGCGGGAGCTACGAGCAGTACTTC
size: .
D: TRBD2
V: TRBV29-1
J: TRBJ2-7

CDR3: CTSSLGTSGGAYAEQFF
DNA: TGTACCAGCAGCTTGGGGACTAGCGGGGGGGCCTACGCTGAGCAGTTCTTC
size: .
D: TRBD2
V: TRBV5-4
J: TRBJ2-1

CDR3: CASILANLAVTDTQYF
DNA: TGCGCCAGCATCTTGGCCAACCTAGCGGTCACGGATACGCAGTATTTT
size: .
D: TRBD2
V: TRBV5-1
J: TRBJ2-3

CDR3: CSVVVGGTEAVF
DNA: TGCAGCGTTGTGGTGGGTGGCACTGAAGCTGTCTTT
size: .
D: .
V: TRBV29-1
J: TRBJ1-1

CDR3: CSSSLDRASGYTF
DNA: TGTAGCAGCAGCTTAGATCGTGCCAGTGGCTACACCTTC
size: .
D: .
V: TRBV11-2
J: TRBJ1-2

CDR3: CASSDQGDVTQYF
DNA: TGTGCCAGCAGTGACCAGGGAGATGTGACCCAGTACTTC
size: .
D: .
V: TRBV6-1
J: TRBJ2-5

CDR3: CSAGEGGNQPQHF
DNA: TGCAGTGCCGGAGAGGGAGGGAATCAGCCCCAGCATTTT
size: once
D: .
V: TRBV29-1
J: TRBJ1-5

CDR3: CATETGKSTRKETQHF
DNA: TGTGCTACCGAAACCGGGAAGTCGACAAGAAAAGAGACCCAGCACTTC
size: .
D: .
V: TRBV10-3
J: TRBJ2-5

CDR3: CASSPSWTVFHQPHHF
DNA: TGTGCCAGCAGTCCTAGCTGGACAGTATTCCATCAGCCCCATCATTTT
size: .
D: .
V: TRBV28
J: TRBJ1-5

CDR3: CASAHSSYEQYF
DNA: TGCGCCAGTGCCCACAGCTCCTACGAGCAGTACTTC
size: .
D: .
V: TRBV10-2
J: TRBJ2-7

CDR3: CSVEGQGKTDTFF
DNA: TGCAGCGTAGAGGGACAGGGGAAAACTGATACTTTCTTT
size: .
D: TRBD1
V: TRBV29-1
J: TRBJ1-1

CDR3: CASRVSGQSYNEQFF
DNA: TGTGCCAGCAGGGTGTCGGGACAGTCATACAATGAGCAGTTCTTC
size: .
D: TRBD1
V: TRBV12-3/TRBV12-4
J: TRBJ2-1

CDR3: CASGQDIAGGLAGGSPQFF
DNA: TGTGCCAGCGGCCAAGATATAGCTGGTGGACTAGCGGGAGGGAGCCCGCAGTTCTTC
size: .
D: TRBD2
V: TRBV4-2
J: TRBJ2-1

CDR3: CASSLTEGTNGYTF
DNA: TGTGCCAGCAGCTTAACCGAGGGGACGAATGGCTACACCTTC
size: .
D: .
V: TRBV7-9
J: TRBJ1-2

CDR3: CASSAGGATEAFF
DNA: TGTGCCAGTAGCGCAGGGGGGGCTACTGAAGCTTTCTTT
size: .
D: TRBD1
V: TRBV6-6
J: TRBJ1-1

CDR3: CANSDRPGTSGNEQFF
DNA: TGTGCCAACAGTGACCGCCCCGGCACTAGTGGCAATGAGCAGTTCTTC
size: .
D: .
V: TRBV6-1
J: TRBJ2-1

CDR3: CANSPRGGPYEHYF
DNA: TGTGCCAACAGTCCCCGTGGCGGACCATACGAGCACTACTTC
size: .
D: .
V: TRBV12-3/TRBV12-4
J: TRBJ2-7

CDR3: CASSQASIGSGRATDTQYF
DNA: TGTGCCAGCAGCCAAGCATCGATCGGTAGCGGGAGGGCAACAGATACGCAGTATTTT
size: .
D: TRBD2
V: TRBV4-2
J: TRBJ2-3

CDR3: CASSTGGTTGDFF
DNA: TGTGCCAGCAGCACAGGAGGGACTACTGGAGATTTCTTT
size: once
D: .
V: TRBV6-6
J: TRBJ1-1

CDR3: CSVEGRGLVEIYSEQFF
DNA: TGCAGCGTTGAAGGGAGGGGCCTAGTGGAGATCTACAGTGAGCAGTTCTTC
size: few
D: .
V: TRBV29-1
J: TRBJ2-1

CDR3: CASSLATSGRLYSEQFF
DNA: TGTGCCAGCAGCCTCGCGACTAGCGGGAGACTCTACAGTGAGCAGTTCTTC
size: .
D: TRBD2
V: TRBV5-4
J: TRBJ2-1

CDR3: CVSMILAGGGEQYF
DNA: TGTGTCAGCATGATACTAGCGGGAGGTGGCGAGCAGTACTTC
size: .
D: TRBD2
V: TRBV6-5
J: TRBJ2-7

CDR3: CASSTGGITVAFF
DNA: TGTGCCAGCAGTACAGGGGGGATTACTGTAGCTTTCTTT
size: .
D: TRBD1
V: TRBV6-6
J: TRBJ1-1

CDR3: CASGKGGRSESYEQYF
DNA: TGTGCCAGCGGGAAAGGGGGCCGATCTGAATCCTACGAGCAGTACTTC
size: .
D: TRBD1
V: TRBV6-2/TRBV6-3
J: TRBJ2-7

CDR3: CASREPTSYEQYF
DNA: TGCGCCAGCAGGGAACCTACTAGTTACGAGCAGTACTTC
size: medium-sized
D: .
V: TRBV5-1
J: TRBJ2-7

CDR3: CSVEYFREGGEKLFF
DNA: TGCAGCGTTGAGTATTTTAGAGAGGGAGGCGAAAAACTGTTTTTT
size: many
D: .
V: TRBV29-1
J: TRBJ1-4

CDR3: CASSYSSNGGPQESQYF
DNA: TGTGCCAGCAGTTACTCGAGTAATGGTGGGCCCCAAGAGTCCCAGTACTTC
size: .
D: .
V: TRBV6-5
J: TRBJ2-5

CDR3: CASRFGGGGNRPQHF
DNA: TGTGCCAGCAGGTTCGGAGGGGGCGGCAATCGGCCCCAGCATTTT
size: .
D: TRBD1
V: TRBV5-6
J: TRBJ1-5

CDR3: CTSSGPGQGLYEQYF
DNA: TGCACCAGTAGTGGCCCGGGACAGGGCTTATATGAGCAGTACTTC
size: .
D: TRBD1
V: TRBV10-2
J: TRBJ2-7

CDR3: CPSSRGRESYNEQFF
DNA: TGTCCCAGCTCCCGCGGGAGGGAGTCTTACAATGAGCAGTTCTTC
size: .
D: TRBD2
V: TRBV6-1
J: TRBJ2-1

CDR3: CASSLETSGSYEQYF
DNA: TGTGCCAGCAGCTTAGAAACTAGCGGGAGCTACGAGCAGTACTTC
size: .
D: TRBD2
V: TRBV11-2
J: TRBJ2-7

CDR3: CVSSPPPEADAQYF
DNA: TGTGTCAGCAGCCCACCCCCTGAAGCAGATGCGCAGTACTTT
size: .
D: .
V: TRBV11-1
J: TRBJ2-3

CDR3: CASSSTSGPTCEQYF
DNA: TGTGCCAGCAGTTCTACTAGCGGGCCTACCTGCGAGCAGTACTTC
size: .
D: TRBD2
V: TRBV5-4
J: TRBJ2-7

CDR3: CARSQDARRNIYGYTF
DNA: TGCGCCAGGAGCCAAGATGCGCGGAGGAATATCTATGGGTACACCTTC
size: .
D: .
V: TRBV4-1
J: TRBJ1-2

CDR3: CASSDADWAPEQYF
DNA: TGTGCCAGCAGCGATGCAGACTGGGCCCCCGAGCAGTACTTC
size: .
D: .
V: TRBV5-4
J: TRBJ2-7

CDR3: CASRRSDRCYGYTF
DNA: TGCGCCAGCAGAAGATCCGACAGATGCTATGGCTACACCTTC
size: .
D: .
V: TRBV2
J: TRBJ1-2

CDR3: CASSQDGGSRAGKLFF
DNA: TGTGCCAGCAGCCAAGACGGCGGTAGCCGGGCCGGGAAGCTGTTTTTT
size: .
D: .
V: TRBV14
J: TRBJ2-2

CDR3: CASSAGQLCF
DNA: TGTGCCAGCAGCGCGGGACAGCTGTGCTTC
size: .
D: .
V: TRBV4-1
J: TRBJ2-1

CDR3: CSVAHGQRGSYEQYF
DNA: TGCAGTGTCGCACACGGACAGAGGGGCAGCTACGAGCAGTACTTC
size: .
D: .
V: TRBV29-1
J: TRBJ2-7

CDR3: CIVEGPGRRQETQYF
DNA: TGCATCGTTGAGGGACCCGGGAGGCGCCAAGAGACCCAGTACTTC
size: .
D: TRBD2
V: TRBV29-1
J: TRBJ2-5

CDR3: CVTHRTSKSLNEQFF
DNA: TGTGTCACCCATCGGACTAGCAAGAGTTTAAATGAGCAGTTCTTC
size: once
D: TRBD2
V: TRBV4-2
J: TRBJ2-1

CDR3: CRVSGTGVLVTQYF
DNA: TGCAGGGTTTCCGGGACAGGGGTGTTAGTTACGCAGTATTTT
size: .
D: TRBD1
V: TRBV29-1
J: TRBJ2-3

CDR3: CASSLGQVFANAEAFF
DNA: TGCGCCAGCAGCTTGGGACAGGTCTTTGCGAACGCTGAAGCTTTCTTT
size: few
D: .
V: TRBV5-1
J: TRBJ1-1

CDR3: CAISLLAGTNTEELFF
DNA: TGTGCCATCAGCCTTCTAGCGGGAACGAACACCGAGGAGCTGTTTTTT
size: .
D: TRBD2
V: TRBV11-2
J: TRBJ2-2

CDR3: CASSLRDRENEKLFF
DNA: TGCGCCAGCAGCCTCCGGGACAGGGAAAATGAAAAACTGTTTTTT
size: many
D: TRBD1
V: TRBV4-1
J: TRBJ1-4

CDR3: CASSLVASGQETQYF
DNA: TGTGCCAGCAGCTTAGTGGCTAGTGGACAAGAGACCCAGTACTTT
size: .
D: .
V: TRBV11-2
J: TRBJ2-5

CDR3: CAGSRGWTNEKQFF
DNA: TGTGCCGGCAGCCGTGGTTGGACTAATGAAAAACAGTTTTTT
size: .
D: .
V: TRBV6-5
J: TRBJ1-4

CDR3: CVISVDRGTEASF
DNA: TGTGTCATCAGTGTTGACCGTGGCACTGAAGCTTCCTTT
size: .
D: .
V: TRBV10-3
J: TRBJ1-1

CDR3: CANRLHTGELLF
DNA: TGTGCCAACAGACTCCACACCGGGGAGCTGTTGTTT
size: once
D: .
V: TRBV5-5
J: TRBJ2-2

CDR3: CASSFKGGNEKFF
DNA: TGTGCCAGCAGCTTCAAAGGGGGCAACGAGAAGTTCTTC
size: .
D: TRBD1
V: TRBV11-2
J: TRBJ2-1

CDR3: CTSSLVPGFEYF
DNA: TGTACCAGCAGCTTAGTCCCGGGGTTCGAGTACTTC
size: once
D: .
V: TRBV11-2
J: TRBJ2-5

CDR3: CTSSYGDGTGNDEQFF
DNA: TGTACCAGCAGTTACGGGGATGGGACAGGGAACGATGAGCAGTTCTTC
size: .
D: TRBD1
V: TRBV6-2/TRBV6-3
J: TRBJ2-1

CDR3: CAWTWDRLRYTF
DNA: TGTGCCTGGACCTGGGACAGGCTAAGGTACACCTTC
size: .
D: TRBD1
V: TRBV30
J: TRBJ1-2

CDR3: CADRPIGSGELFF
DNA: TGTGCCGACAGACCGATAGGGTCCGGGGAGCTGTTTTTT
size: .
D: .
V: TRBV12-3/TRBV12-4
J: TRBJ2-2

CDR3: CASNRSGTEVQYF
DNA: TGTGCCAGCAACCGAAGCGGGACAGAGGTCCAGTACTTC
size: .
D: .
V: TRBV12-3/TRBV12-4
J: TRBJ2-5